This T cell receptor (beta chain) was identified during a study of CD8 T cells in ankylosing spondylitis. Findings and limits, study-wide: Seemingly characteristic of ankylosing spondylitis blood was a TCR beta motif consisting of 7 or 8 highly homologous variants. The disease-linked clones had a CD8+ phenotype and low blood frequencies.

TCRdb passed the 5' RACE reads through MiXCR, listing each CDR3 protein once. Found here are about 30,000 distinct CDR3 sequences, around 5.2% of them singletons; the top ten hold 1.8%. Regarding this clonotype: As yet, its antigen is unknown.

Germline CDR1 reads SGDLS; CDR2 reads YYNGEE. The germline V and J ends were trimmed by 0 bases and 8 bases, with 20 bases remaining between them. The CDR3 runs 17 residues. The material sequenced was blood, either unsorted or a sorted T cell fraction (not recorded which). This sequence originates from a female donor with ankylosing spondylitis or in good health (not recorded which). The chain carries TRBV9 and TRBJ2-2; D is tentatively TRBD1 or TRBD2 (5 bases each). The CDR3 region has the DNA TGTGCCAGCAGCGTAGGGGCTGGGGCGTTAATAGCGGGGGAGCTGTTTTTT. It is translated as CASSVGAGALIAGELFF.